A single TCR beta chain is shown here with its context. Its target is unknown. The CDR3 covers 15 residues. The germline CDR1 and CDR2 sequences are KGHDR and SFDVKD. V lost 0 bases, J lost 3 bases, and 2 bases stayed unmatched. TCRdb's copy holds only in-frame clones and misses some; the assay was immunoSEQ multiplex PCR. The profile shows 200,000 to 300,000 clones, 93% of them singletons. This sample was taken from a study of T cell responses to AZD1222 COVID-19 vaccine. Study-level points and caveats: Vaccine-associated CD4 TCRs spanned spike, dominant at 160-218 and 743-854. Sampling captured repertoires only after the peak T cell response. Epitopes outside B.1.351 and B.1.1.7 mutated regions reportedly drew nearly half of spike TCRs. Clonal diversity may have been underestimated in mostly white British donors.

This clonotype originated in an adult in good health. Here the sequenced sample was peripheral blood, taken on day 0 of AZD1222 vaccination. V is TRBV24-1 and J is TRBJ1-1; 8 bases line up with TRBD1. CDR3 coding DNA: TGTGCCACCAGTGATTTGAAGGACAGGGACACTGAAGCTTTCTTT. Residues: CATSDLKDRDTEAFF.